The clone carrying this TCR beta chain was observed once. Its antigen is as yet unknown. The data were produced by immunoSEQ multiplex PCR, yet TCRdb's version contains in-frame clones alone and is incomplete. The repertoire consists of approximately 180,000 clones, with 85% to 90% occurring once and the leading ten covering roughly 8%. This sample was included in a study of T cell responses to AZD1222 COVID-19 vaccine. General study findings and limits: The CD4 TCRs associated with vaccination extended across spike and predominated at 160-218 and 743-854.

Between the trimmed V and J ends, which lost 5 bases and 8 bases, there was a span of 15 bases. The V gene's germline CDR1 is SGHTA and CDR2 FQGTGA. This CDR3 is 13 amino acids long. The sample in question was peripheral blood, obtained on day 0 of AZD1222 vaccination. The rearrangement links TRBV7-3 to TRBJ1-1; the D gene is possibly TRBD1 (6 bases). The origin of this receptor is an adult in good health. CDR3 amino acids: CASSTRAGTEAFF. CDR3 in DNA: TGTGCCAGCAGCACCAGGGCCGGGACAGAAGCTTTCTTT.